This T cell receptor (beta chain) was found in a study of CD8 T cells in ankylosing spondylitis. This clonotype was detected a few times. Its target is not known. The CDR3 runs 17 residues. In germline, CDR1 is MNHEY, CDR2 SVGEGT. V shed 2 bases and J shed 3 bases, with 17 bases lying between them. TCR beta libraries were made by quantitative 5'-RACE with molecular barcodes. TCRdb fed the 5' RACE reads into MiXCR, producing one record per CDR3 protein. Here the sample spans about 200,000 distinct CDR3 sequences, 6% to 8% being singletons. Study observations and caveats: Significantly higher representation of disease-linked clones was reported for matched ankylosing spondylitis synovial fluid. Roughly eight highly homologous variants made up a TCR beta motif that seemed to typify ankylosing spondylitis blood.

Sequencing was performed on blood, either unsorted or a sorted T cell fraction (not recorded which). The chain employs TRBV6-2 or TRBV6-3 and TRBJ2-1, with D possibly matching TRBD1 (5 bases). The sequence came from a male donor with ankylosing spondylitis. The CDR3 region has the DNA TGTGCCAGCAGTTACAAGGGGAAAACCGTTGTCTACAATGAGCAGTTCTTC. Amino acid sequence: CASSYKGKTVVYNEQFF.